Following are 5 T cell receptor beta chains from one sample sequenced in a study of blood T cell repertoires in COVID-19 (dated by TCRdb to 2018 to 2020). The library relied on the immunoSEQ multiplex PCR assay. Not all clones reach the TCRdb copy of this immuneACCESS table, which keeps in-frame sequences only. Checked studies attribute under half of the gap to unresolved V genes and leave the rest unexplained. In all, the sample holds 150,000 to 200,000 clones, and about nine tenths of those were seen once. The ten top clones hold 0.5% to 0.65% of the sample. The sequenced sample was peripheral blood. These receptors were taken from a man aged 45-65 years with acute or convalescent COVID-19.

This sequence joins TRBV5-1 and TRBJ2-1; 9 nucleotides agree with TRBD2. The germline gives CDR1 SGHRS, CDR2 YFSETQ. The CDR3 sequence is 16 residues long. V was pared by 1 base and J by 3 bases, with 5 bases of the junction left unmatched. This CDR3 is CASSLSGTSNYNEQFF. The DNA of the CDR3 is TGCGCCAGCAGCTTGTCCGGGACTAGCAACTACAATGAGCAGTTCTTC.

V usage is TRBV6-5 and J usage is TRBJ1-1; D unresolved. V was pared by 0 bases and J by 1 base, with 9 bases between. CDR1 and CDR2 from the germline V gene are MNHEY and SVGAGI. This CDR3 spans 15 amino acids. CDR3 DNA: TGTGCCAGCAGTTACTCGATCCAGGCGAACACTGAAGCTTTCTTT. It is translated as CASSYSIQANTEAFF.

This clone appeared a single time. V is TRBV10-2 and J is TRBJ1-6; the D gene is possibly TRBD1 (6 bases). V was cut by 5 bases and J by 10 bases, with 12 bases left in between. This CDR3 has 13 amino acids. CDR1 and CDR2 (germline): WSHSY, SAAADI. In DNA, the CDR3 is TGCGCCAGCAGTCCAGGGGTATTCTCACCCCTCCACTTT. Amino acid sequence: CASSPGVFSPLHF.

The chain couples TRBV18 to TRBJ2-6; 8 bases are a match to TRBD1. Germline V gives CDR1 KGHSH, CDR2 LQKENI. V gave up 3 bases and J gave up 0 bases; unmatched junction bases: 7. The CDR3 sequence is 18 residues long. The CDR3 nucleotides are TGTGCCAGCTCACCCTCCGAGACAGGGGTCTCTGGGGCCAACGTCCTGACTTTC. Its protein product is CASSPSETGVSGANVLTF.

The CDR3 reads CASSDPQGTYTGELFF. The CDR3, as DNA: TGTGCCAGCAGTGACCCCCAGGGGACCTACACCGGGGAGCTGTTTTTT. The chain couples TRBV6-1 to TRBJ2-2; perhaps TRBD1 as D (6 bases). Trimming stripped 3 bases from V and 3 bases from J, with 14 bases between. Per the germline V gene, CDR1 is MNHNS and CDR2 is SASEGT. The CDR3 is 16 amino acids.